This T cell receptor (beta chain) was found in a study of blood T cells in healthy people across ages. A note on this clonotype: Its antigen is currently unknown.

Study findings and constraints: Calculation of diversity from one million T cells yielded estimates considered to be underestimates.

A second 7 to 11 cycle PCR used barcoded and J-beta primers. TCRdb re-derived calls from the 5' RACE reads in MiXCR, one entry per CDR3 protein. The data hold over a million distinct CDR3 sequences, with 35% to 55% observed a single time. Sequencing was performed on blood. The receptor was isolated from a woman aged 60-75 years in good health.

CDR3 DNA: TGCAGTGCTACCCGTCTAGCGGGAGACGGGGGCGATGAGCAGTACTTC. This sequence encodes CSATRLAGDGGDEQYF. This chain connects TRBV20-1 to TRBJ2-7; TRBD2 matches 10 bases. Per the germline V gene, CDR1 is DFQATT and CDR2 is SNEGSKA (reference sequence). Losses at the gene ends were 4 bases for V and 7 bases for J; bases not matched to a gene: 16. The CDR3 is 16 residues long.